This TCR beta chain came from a study of control samples from healthy donors and cancer patients. The CDR3 sequence is 14 residues long. Germline V lookup: CDR1 MNHEY, CDR2 SVGEGT. V was shortened by 1 base and J by 3 bases, with 7 bases between the two germline ends. Assay used: immunoSEQ multiplex PCR; TCRdb lists only in-frame clones, some missing. This table has roughly 130,000 clones, 75% to 95% appearing once. The chain couples TRBV6-2 or TRBV6-3 to TRBJ1-5; D gene unclear. What was sequenced was blood. This receptor was taken from a man between 18 and 29 years old in good health. The CDR3 DNA follows: TGTGCCAGCAGTTACTTGGACGCCAATCAGCCCCAGCATTTT. Translation gives CASSYLDANQPQHF.